This T cell receptor beta chain was sequenced for a study of blood T cell repertoires in COVID-19. Background on the study: Sources were T cells, B-cell-depleted T cells, or PBMCs; the material itself was cDNA or gDNA.

In the authors' methods: Estimation of nucleated cell counts relied on the amplification of reference gene primers. This table comes from immunoSEQ multiplex PCR, and its TCRdb copy is limited to in-frame clones, with some not included. D and trimming were read from the DNA, whereas the V and J calls and clone size are those reported in that table. The table includes around 140,000 clones, approximately 86% detected once. Sample: peripheral blood. The TCR originated in a woman in her 50s with acute or convalescent COVID-19.

Written as DNA, the CDR3 is TGCGCCAGCAGCTTGGAGCATGGGGACAGGGCCTACGAGCAGTACTTC. It specifies CASSLEHGDRAYEQYF. The V gene is TRBV5-1, the J gene TRBJ2-7, with 9 bases lining up with TRBD1. Germline V CDR1 and CDR2: SGHRS, YFSETQ. CDR3 size: 16 residues. V shed 0 bases and J 2 bases; nucleotides not matched to a gene: 6.